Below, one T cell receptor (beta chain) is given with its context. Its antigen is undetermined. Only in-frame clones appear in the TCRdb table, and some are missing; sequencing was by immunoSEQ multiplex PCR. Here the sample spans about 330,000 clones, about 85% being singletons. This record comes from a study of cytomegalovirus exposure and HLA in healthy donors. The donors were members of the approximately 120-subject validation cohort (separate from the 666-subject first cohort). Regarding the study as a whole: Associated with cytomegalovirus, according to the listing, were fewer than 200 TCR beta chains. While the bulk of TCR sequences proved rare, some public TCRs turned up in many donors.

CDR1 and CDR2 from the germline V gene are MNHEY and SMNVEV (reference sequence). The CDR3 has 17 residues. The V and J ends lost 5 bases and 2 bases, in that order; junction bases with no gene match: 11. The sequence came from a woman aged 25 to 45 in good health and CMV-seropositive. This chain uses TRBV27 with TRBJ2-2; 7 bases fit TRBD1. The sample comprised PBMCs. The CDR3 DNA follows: TGTGCCAGCAGTCCCCTGGGGACAGCTCTCAACACCGGGGAGCTGTTTTTT. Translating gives CASSPLGTALNTGELFF.